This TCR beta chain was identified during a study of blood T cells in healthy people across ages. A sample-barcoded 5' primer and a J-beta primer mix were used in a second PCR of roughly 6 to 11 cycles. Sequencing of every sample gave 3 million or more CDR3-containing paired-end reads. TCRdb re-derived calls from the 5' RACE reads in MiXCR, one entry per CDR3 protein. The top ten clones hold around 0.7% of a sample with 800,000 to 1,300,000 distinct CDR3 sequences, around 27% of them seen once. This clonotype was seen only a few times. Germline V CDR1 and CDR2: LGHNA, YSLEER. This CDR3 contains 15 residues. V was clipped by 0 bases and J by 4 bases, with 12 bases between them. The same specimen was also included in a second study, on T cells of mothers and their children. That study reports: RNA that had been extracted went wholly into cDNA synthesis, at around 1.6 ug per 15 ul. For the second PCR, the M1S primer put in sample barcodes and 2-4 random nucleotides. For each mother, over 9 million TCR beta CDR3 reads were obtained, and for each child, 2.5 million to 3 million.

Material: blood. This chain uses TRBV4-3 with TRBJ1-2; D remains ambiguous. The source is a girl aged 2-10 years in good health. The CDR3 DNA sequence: TGCGCCAGCAGCCAAGATTTTATGGGGTCCTATGGCTACACCTTC. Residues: CASSQDFMGSYGYTF.